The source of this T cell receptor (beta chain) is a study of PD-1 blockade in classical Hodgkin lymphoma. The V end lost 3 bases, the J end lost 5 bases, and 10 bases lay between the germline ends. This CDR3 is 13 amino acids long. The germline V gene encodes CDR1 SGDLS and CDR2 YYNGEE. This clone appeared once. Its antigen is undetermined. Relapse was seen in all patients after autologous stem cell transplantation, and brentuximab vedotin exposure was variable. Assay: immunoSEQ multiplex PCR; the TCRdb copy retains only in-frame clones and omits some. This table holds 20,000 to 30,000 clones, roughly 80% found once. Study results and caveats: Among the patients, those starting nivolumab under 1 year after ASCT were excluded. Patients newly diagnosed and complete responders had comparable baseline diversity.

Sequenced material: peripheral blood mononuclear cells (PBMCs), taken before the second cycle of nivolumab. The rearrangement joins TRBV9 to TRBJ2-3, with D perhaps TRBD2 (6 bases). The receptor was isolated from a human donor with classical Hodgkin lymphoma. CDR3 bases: TGTGCCAGCAGCGGGGGGGATGGAGATACGCAGTATTTT. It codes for CASSGGDGDTQYF. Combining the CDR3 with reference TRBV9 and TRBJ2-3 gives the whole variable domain DSGVTQTPKHLITATGQRVTLRCSPRSGDLSVYWYQQSLDQGLQFLIQYYNGEERAKGNILERFSAQQFPDLHSELNLSSLELGDSALYFCASSGGDGDTQYFGPGTRLTVL.